This T cell receptor beta chain was sequenced in a study of Ad26.COV2.S vaccination and SARS-CoV-2 variants. Points from the study as a whole: Placebo and vaccine recipients had non-spike TCR breadth that was similar.

This clone was counted a few times. The antigen remains undetermined. Treatment: roughly 18 received Ad26.COV2.S at low or high dose, single or two shots; about five received placebo; per-sample allocation not given. Sampling was performed 63 days after the first vaccine or placebo injection. Repertoires were generated with immunoSEQ multiplex PCR, while TCRdb's copy carries only in-frame clones and drops some. In the table there are a few hundred thousand clones, 85% to 90% of which are singletons. V shed 4 bases and J shed 7 bases, with 7 bases lying between them. The length of the CDR3 is 11 residues. Germline lookup yields CDR1 MDHEN and CDR2 SYDVKM.

V is TRBV28 and J is TRBJ1-2; the D is unclear. The input for sequencing was peripheral blood, taken in a trial of Ad26.COV2.S vaccine versus placebo. The receptor comes from a person between 18 and 65 years old who received the Ad26.COV2.S COVID-19 vaccine or a placebo. The DNA of the CDR3 is TGTGCCAGCAGTTATGTCGGTGGCTACACCTTC. Its translation is CASSYVGGYTF.